These T cell receptor beta chains were read from a single sample in a study of shared clonotypes between healthy human individuals. The method was immunoSEQ multiplex PCR; TCRdb's version includes in-frame clones alone and lacks a portion of them. This sample yields approximately 740,000 clones, of which roughly 92% are seen a single time; nearly 25% belongs to the top ten. The sequenced material came from naive CD8+ T cells sorted from blood. These receptor sequences come from a man aged 25 to 40 in good health. CDR3s include the opening cysteine and the closing phenylalanine or tryptophan. The D gene is left open where the match is weak. The size field is filled for only some rows; it gives once, few, many or a size class.

>TRBJ2-1|TRBV19|TRBD1|-
CASSIDRGLVNEQFF
TGTGCCAGTAGTATTGACAGGGGGCTGGTCAATGAGCAGTTCTTC
>TRBJ2-6|TRBV29-1|-|-
CSVFISGANVLTF
TGCAGCGTTTTCATCTCTGGGGCCAACGTCCTGACTTTC
>TRBJ2-7|TRBV4-1|TRBD2|-
CASSQEAASGRNEQYF
TGCGCCAGCAGCCAAGAGGCGGCTAGCGGGAGGAACGAGCAGTACTTC
>TRBJ1-4|TRBV11-2|-|-
CASSLDGGAFTTNEKLFF
TGTGCCAGCAGCTTAGATGGGGGGGCTTTCACAACTAATGAAAAACTGTTTTTT
>TRBJ2-1|TRBV15|TRBD2|-
CATSRDGLAGSVEQFF
TGTGCCACCAGCAGAGATGGTCTAGCGGGTTCAGTAGAGCAGTTCTTC
>TRBJ2-1|TRBV19|-|-
CASSSLGISYNEQFF
TGTGCCAGTTCCTCCTTAGGAATTTCCTACAATGAGCAGTTCTTC
>TRBJ2-1|TRBV9|-|-
CASSVGGNPDYNEQFF
TGTGCCAGCAGCGTAGGAGGCAACCCGGACTACAATGAGCAGTTCTTC
>TRBJ2-7|TRBV29-1|-|-
CSVGGGYEQYF
TGCAGCGTCGGAGGGGGCTACGAGCAGTACTTC
>TRBJ2-1|TRBV7-2|-|-
CASSSGTHSEYNEQFF
TGTGCCAGCAGTTCCGGGACACACAGTGAATACAATGAGCAGTTCTTC
>TRBJ2-3|TRBV4-1|TRBD1|-
CASSQAGTGYTDTQYF
TGCGCCAGCAGCCAGGCCGGGACAGGATACACAGATACGCAGTATTTT
>TRBJ2-5|TRBV28|TRBD2|-
CASSPLAGGWETQYF
TGTGCCAGCAGTCCCCTAGCGGGAGGGTGGGAGACCCAGTACTTC
>TRBJ2-1|TRBV7-9|-|-
CASSLWASTSYNEQFF
TGTGCCAGCAGCTTATGGGCTTCTACAAGTTACAATGAGCAGTTCTTC
>TRBJ2-7|TRBV5-1|-|-
CASSLARALTYEQYF
TGCGCCAGCAGCTTGGCCAGGGCACTGACCTACGAGCAGTACTTC
>TRBJ2-1|TRBV9|-|once
CASSPGVTLFDEQFF
TGTGCCAGCAGCCCGGGGGTAACTCTCTTCGATGAGCAGTTCTTC
>TRBJ2-1|TRBV9|TRBD2|-
CASSVESSGRANEQFF
TGTGCCAGCAGCGTAGAGAGTAGCGGGAGGGCCAATGAGCAGTTCTTC
>TRBJ2-7|TRBV10-3|TRBD2|-
CAISESGTSGRYEQYF
TGTGCCATCAGTGAGTCGGGGACTAGCGGGAGGTACGAGCAGTACTTC
>TRBJ2-7|TRBV28|-|-
CASRSDGSYEQYF
TGTGCCAGCAGGTCTGACGGCTCCTACGAGCAGTACTTC
>TRBJ2-7|TRBV2|-|-
CASSELPYEQYF
TGTGCCAGCAGCGAACTACCCTACGAGCAGTACTTC
>TRBJ2-1|TRBV7-6|TRBD2|-
CASTPFQRESDEQFF
TGTGCCAGCACCCCCTTCCAGCGGGAGAGCGATGAGCAGTTCTTC
>TRBJ2-2|TRBV5-6|TRBD1|-
CASSIGTGVTGELFF
TGTGCCAGCAGCATCGGGACAGGGGTAACCGGGGAGCTGTTTTTT
>TRBJ2-1|TRBV7-6|TRBD2|-
CASSVSSGPYNEQFF
TGTGCCAGCAGCGTTTCTAGCGGGCCCTACAATGAGCAGTTCTTC